These T cell receptor beta chains were read from a single sample in a study of shared clonotypes between healthy human individuals. Assay used: immunoSEQ multiplex PCR; TCRdb lists only in-frame clones, some missing. The table shows about 2,100,000 clones, with about 93% occurring only once. Sequencing used naive CD8+ T cells from PBMCs. All receptors come from a man aged 18 to 30 in good health. Some clones in this sample may be carry-over from other donors' samples. Each CDR3 is given with its conserved first and last residue. D genes are given only for firm matches. Clone sizes are given selectively: once, few, many, or a class where the clone is expanded.

j_gene | d_gene | len | abundance | v_gene | CDR3aa | CDR3nt
TRBJ2-4 | . | 16 | once | TRBV27 | CASSLQGSGAKNIQYF | TGTGCCAGCAGTTTACAAGGAAGTGGGGCCAAAAACATTCAGTACTTC
TRBJ2-1 | TRBD1 | 14 | . | TRBV28 | CASSLRDRAYEQFF | TGTGCCAGCAGTTTAAGGGACAGGGCCTATGAGCAGTTCTTC
TRBJ2-1 | . | 14 | . | TRBV27 | CASSFFTGSNEQFF | TGTGCCAGCAGTTTTTTTACAGGGTCCAATGAGCAGTTCTTC
TRBJ1-2 | . | 16 | . | TRBV6-5 | CASSYEGRRVLDGYTF | TGTGCCAGCAGTTACGAGGGGAGGCGAGTTTTAGATGGCTACACCTTC
TRBJ2-1 | . | 13 | . | TRBV7-2 | CASSPWPYNEQFF | TGTGCCAGCAGCCCCTGGCCATACAATGAGCAGTTCTTC
TRBJ2-1 | . | 16 | once | TRBV7-9 | CASSLNRSLKYNEQFF | TGTGCCAGCAGCTTAAATAGGTCTCTAAAATACAATGAGCAGTTCTTC
TRBJ2-5 | TRBD1 | 14 | . | TRBV7-9 | CASSPTGRVETQYF | TGTGCCAGCAGCCCGACAGGGCGGGTTGAGACCCAGTACTTC
TRBJ2-1 | . | 12 | . | TRBV5-1 | CASSRAMNEQFF | TGCGCCAGCAGCCGAGCCATGAATGAGCAGTTCTTC
TRBJ2-7 | TRBD2 | 20 | . | TRBV7-2 | CASSLAGMGTSGRSSYEQYF | TGTGCCAGCAGCCTAGCGGGGATGGGGACTAGCGGGAGGAGCTCCTACGAGCAGTACTTC
TRBJ2-7 | TRBD2 | 16 | . | TRBV25-1 | CASSAPPGLGTYEQYF | TGTGCCAGCAGTGCCCCACCGGGACTAGGAACCTACGAGCAGTACTTC
TRBJ2-7 | TRBD1 | 14 | . | TRBV7-9 | CASSSHRDSYEQYF | TGTGCCAGCAGCTCGCACCGGGACAGCTACGAGCAGTACTTC
TRBJ2-1 | . | 17 | . | TRBV28 | CASSSARAGSSYNEQFF | TGTGCCAGCAGTTCGGCCAGAGCGGGTAGCTCCTACAATGAGCAGTTCTTC
TRBJ2-7 | TRBD2 | 15 | . | TRBV2 | CASSEGAGGPYEQYF | TGTGCCAGCAGTGAAGGAGCGGGAGGGCCGTACGAGCAGTACTTC
TRBJ2-7 | . | 15 | once | TRBV4-1 | CASSQDRSESYEQYF | TGCGCCAGCAGCCAAGATAGGAGCGAATCCTACGAGCAGTACTTC
TRBJ1-1 | . | 15 | . | TRBV5-4 | CASSPLSGENTEAFF | TGTGCCAGCAGCCCCTTGTCGGGTGAGAACACTGAAGCTTTCTTT
TRBJ1-6 | . | 15 | once | TRBV4-3 | CASSQDSSIGSPLHF | TGCGCCAGCAGCCAAGATTCCAGCATAGGTTCACCCCTCCACTTT
TRBJ1-1 | . | 16 | . | TRBV4-1 | CASSHRADISNTEAFF | TGCGCCAGCAGCCATAGAGCGGACATAAGCAACACTGAAGCTTTCTTT
TRBJ2-1 | TRBD2 | 16 | . | TRBV10-3 | CAISETTSGRDDEQFF | TGTGCCATCAGTGAGACCACTAGCGGGAGGGACGATGAGCAGTTCTTC
TRBJ2-7 | TRBD2 | 16 | . | TRBV9 | CASSVDGGRGGYEQYF | TGTGCCAGCAGCGTAGACGGCGGGAGGGGCGGCTACGAGCAGTACTTC
TRBJ2-1 | TRBD2 | 15 | . | TRBV5-6 | CASSLLTSGSREQFF | TGTGCCAGCAGCTTGTTGACTAGCGGGAGCCGGGAGCAGTTCTTC
TRBJ2-5 | . | 15 | . | TRBV7-8 | CASSLAGVYQETQYF | TGTGCCAGCAGCTTAGCGGGGGTTTACCAAGAGACCCAGTACTTC
TRBJ1-1 | . | 15 | . | TRBV4-3 | CASSQESGTAVEAFF | TGCGCCAGCAGCCAAGAGTCCGGAACGGCCGTCGAAGCTTTCTTT
TRBJ2-7 | . | 14 | . | TRBV27 | CASSSILNAYEQYF | TGTGCCAGCAGTTCTATTCTAAACGCCTACGAGCAGTACTTC
TRBJ1-1 | . | 13 | . | TRBV28 | CASSLVQNTEAFF | TGTGCCAGCAGTTTGGTCCAGAACACTGAAGCTTTCTTT
TRBJ1-1 | . | 13 | . | TRBV4-1 | CASSPRVNTEAFF | TGCGCCAGCAGCCCTCGGGTGAACACTGAAGCTTTCTTT
TRBJ2-5 | TRBD2 | 14 | . | TRBV7-2 | CASSLAAGTETQYF | TGTGCCAGCAGCTTAGCAGCGGGGACGGAGACCCAGTACTTC
TRBJ2-5 | . | 15 | once | TRBV9 | CASSPQGGGPETQYF | TGTGCCAGCAGCCCACAGGGAGGGGGCCCCGAGACCCAGTACTTC
TRBJ1-3 | TRBD1 | 15 | . | TRBV5-4 | CASSAGTASGNTIYF | TGTGCCAGCAGCGCTGGGACAGCCTCTGGAAACACCATATATTTT
TRBJ2-5 | . | 14 | . | TRBV9 | CASSVGTAVETQYF | TGTGCCAGCAGCGTAGGCACAGCCGTAGAGACCCAGTACTTC
TRBJ2-1 | TRBD2 | 18 | once | TRBV7-2 | CASSSPRGWLAGDNEQFF | TGTGCCAGCAGCTCACCACGGGGGTGGCTAGCGGGGGACAATGAGCAGTTCTTC
TRBJ2-7 | TRBD2 | 14 | . | TRBV27 | CASRRLAESYEQYF | TGTGCCAGCAGGAGACTAGCGGAATCCTACGAGCAGTACTTC
TRBJ2-7 | TRBD1 | 17 | . | TRBV27 | CASTPQKVQGNSYEQYF | TGTGCCAGCACCCCCCAAAAGGTACAGGGGAACTCCTACGAGCAGTACTTC
TRBJ2-7 | . | 14 | once | TRBV13 | CASSPGLTAYEQYF | TGTGCCAGCAGCCCCGGACTAACTGCCTACGAGCAGTACTTC
TRBJ2-2 | . | 15 | . | TRBV7-9 | CASSQTGPITGELFF | TGTGCCAGCAGCCAGACGGGACCCATCACCGGGGAGCTGTTTTTT
TRBJ2-3 | TRBD2 | 20 | . | TRBV15 | CATSVDGRWGLAGDTDTQYF | TGTGCCACCAGCGTAGATGGGCGATGGGGACTAGCGGGAGATACAGATACGCAGTATTTT
TRBJ2-7 | TRBD2 | 13 | . | TRBV28 | CASSFSGYYEQYF | TGTGCCAGCAGTTTTAGCGGGTACTACGAGCAGTACTTC
TRBJ2-7 | TRBD1 | 13 | . | TRBV27 | CASIGTGSYEQYF | TGTGCCAGCATAGGGACAGGCTCCTACGAGCAGTACTTC
TRBJ1-2 | . | 17 | . | TRBV4-3 | CASSHDWVKTENYGYTF | TGCGCCAGCAGCCATGATTGGGTGAAGACAGAGAACTATGGCTACACCTTC
TRBJ2-4 | TRBD2 | 19 | . | TRBV27 | CASRRWGTSGTTAKNIQYF | TGTGCCAGCAGGCGGTGGGGGACTAGCGGTACTACCGCCAAAAACATTCAGTACTTC
TRBJ1-2 | . | 14 | . | TRBV6-5 | CASSSAGSYYGYTF | TGTGCCAGCAGTTCGGCGGGATCTTACTATGGCTACACCTTC
TRBJ2-7 | . | 16 | . | TRBV27 | CASSPSAGVYFTEQYF | TGTGCCAGCAGTCCAAGTGCAGGGGTTTACTTCACCGAGCAGTACTTC
TRBJ2-1 | TRBD2 | 16 | once | TRBV6-5 | CASSYSSGSVYNEQFF | TGTGCCAGCAGTTATAGTAGCGGGAGCGTCTACAATGAGCAGTTCTTC
TRBJ1-1 | . | 10 | few | TRBV7-9 | CASSFTEAFF | TGTGCCAGCAGCTTTACTGAAGCTTTCTTT
TRBJ2-1 | TRBD2 | 16 | . | TRBV27 | CASSSSGARSYNEQFF | TGTGCCAGCAGTTCCAGCGGGGCCCGCTCCTACAATGAGCAGTTCTTC
TRBJ1-1 | . | 14 | . | TRBV15 | CATSRDPTNTEAFF | TGTGCCACCAGCAGAGATCCTACGAACACTGAAGCTTTCTTT
TRBJ2-1 | . | 14 | . | TRBV7-9 | CASRLAEGENEQFF | TGTGCCAGCAGGCTAGCAGAGGGGGAAAATGAGCAGTTCTTC
TRBJ1-4 | . | 15 | . | TRBV11-1 | CASSSSGEGMEKLFF | TGTGCCAGCAGCTCATCAGGCGAGGGCATGGAAAAACTGTTTTTT
TRBJ1-1 | . | 14 | once | TRBV4-1 | CASSSKWGSTEAFF | TGCGCCAGCAGCTCTAAGTGGGGGAGCACTGAAGCTTTCTTT
TRBJ2-3 | . | 18 | once | TRBV7-9 | CASSQPERKESSTDTQYF | TGTGCCAGCAGCCAACCGGAGCGGAAGGAAAGTAGCACAGATACGCAGTATTTT
TRBJ1-5 | . | 15 | . | TRBV28 | CASSLTQGGNQPQHF | TGTGCCAGCAGTTTAACTCAGGGCGGTAATCAGCCCCAGCATTTT
TRBJ2-3 | . | 17 | once | TRBV9 | CASSPRRDLVGTDTQYF | TGTGCCAGCAGCCCCCGTCGGGACTTGGTCGGCACAGATACGCAGTATTTT